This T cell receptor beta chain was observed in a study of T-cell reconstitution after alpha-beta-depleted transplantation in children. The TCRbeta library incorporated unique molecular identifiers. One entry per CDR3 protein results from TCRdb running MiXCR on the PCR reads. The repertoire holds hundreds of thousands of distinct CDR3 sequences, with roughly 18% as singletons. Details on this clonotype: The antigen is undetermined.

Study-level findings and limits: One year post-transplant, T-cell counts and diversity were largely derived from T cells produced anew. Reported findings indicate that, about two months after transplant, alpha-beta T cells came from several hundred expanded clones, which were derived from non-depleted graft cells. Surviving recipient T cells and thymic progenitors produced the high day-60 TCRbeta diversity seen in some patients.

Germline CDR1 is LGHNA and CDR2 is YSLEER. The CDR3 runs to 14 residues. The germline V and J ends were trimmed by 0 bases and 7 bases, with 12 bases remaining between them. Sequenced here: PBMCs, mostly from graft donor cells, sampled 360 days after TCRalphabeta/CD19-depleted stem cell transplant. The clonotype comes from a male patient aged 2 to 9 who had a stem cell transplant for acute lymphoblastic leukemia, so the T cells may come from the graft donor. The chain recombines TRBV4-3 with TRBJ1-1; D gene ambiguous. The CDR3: CASSQEPGDIEAFF. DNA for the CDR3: TGCGCCAGCAGCCAAGAACCAGGAGATATTGAAGCTTTCTTT.